This T cell receptor beta chain was sequenced during a study of cytomegalovirus exposure and HLA in healthy donors. Points from the study as a whole: Both high specificity and high sensitivity reportedly marked the classifier's diagnosis of cytomegalovirus status. According to a subsequent analysis, TCR clusters from the first cohort were inclined to appear together in the 100 to 150 validation repertoires. Specific recognition of CMV antigens was confirmed in vitro for three chains (all CMV-associated).

With respect to this clone: No antigen is known for it.

Germline CDR1 is SGHAT and CDR2 is FQNNGV. Trimming shortened V by 5 bases and J by 3 bases, and 14 bases separated the two germline ends. The CDR3 consists of 14 residues. The validation cohort, a group of 120 or so subjects, included the donors and was separate from the approximately 650-subject first cohort. TCRdb's table, derived via immunoSEQ multiplex PCR, lists solely in-frame clones and lacks some. The sample lists more than 95,000 clones, about 82% seen once, with roughly 5.3% in the top ten. The receptor was derived from a man between 18 and 35 years old in good health and CMV-seronegative. The sample taken for sequencing was PBMCs. V is TRBV11-2 and J is TRBJ2-7; a weak D match, TRBD2 (6 bases). This CDR3 reads CASSLGPGVYEQYF. CDR3 in DNA: TGTGCCAGCAGCCTTGGGCCGGGGGTCTACGAGCAGTACTTC.